Each of the 30 T cell receptor beta chains below was sequenced from the same sample in a study of regulatory T cells in long-lasting Graves disease. The sample's time point: persistent/refractory GD, antithyroid drugs over 5 years with positive TRAb. Construction of the TCR library relied on RNA isolated from PBMCs. Relying on iRepertoire HTBI primers and Arm-PCR of CDR3 regions, the team built TCR beta libraries. TCRdb reprocessed the multiplex PCR reads with MiXCR, giving one entry per CDR3 protein. Of about 660,000 distinct CDR3 sequences in the sample, about 30% were seen once. The sequences come from peripheral blood mononuclear cells (PBMCs), collected when the disease was refractory, from a patient treated with antithyroid drugs. These receptors came from a female donor with Graves disease.

The V and J genes are TRBV12-3 or TRBV12-4 and TRBJ2-1, with TRBD2 as a possible D gene (6 bases). V was clipped by 2 bases and J by 12 bases, with 14 bases between them. CDR3 length: 13 amino acids. CDR3 coding DNA: TGTGCCAGCAGTTTATCTTGGGGGGATAGGCAGTTCTTC. This gives the protein CASSLSWGDRQFF.

This clonotype appeared a few times. The rearrangement joins TRBV6-1 to TRBJ2-7; the match to TRBD2 covers 14 bases. CDR1 is MNHNS, CDR2 SASEGT, per germline. V lost 10 bases to trimming and J lost 3 bases; unmatched junction nucleotides: 14. This CDR3 is 17 amino acids long. The CDR3 sequence is CANPGLAGARRIYEQYF. In DNA, the CDR3 is TGTGCCAACCCGGGACTAGCGGGAGCCCGCCGTATCTACGAGCAGTACTTC.

The chain uses TRBV3-1 and TRBJ1-1; D unclear. Trimming took off 8 bases at V and 4 bases at J, with 11 bases between the two ends. CDR1 LGHDT and CDR2 YNNKEL come from the germline V gene (reference sequence). This CDR3 spans 12 amino acids. CDR3 sequence (DNA): TGTGCCAGCGGACGAGGGAGCACTGAAGCTTTCTTT. It codes for CASGRGSTEAFF. The full variable domain, in which reference TRBV3-1 and TRBJ1-1 provide the parts outside the CDR3, is DTAVSQTPKYLVTQMGNDKSIKCEQNLGHDTMYWYKQDSKKFLKIMFSYNNKELIINETVPNRFSPKSPDKAHLNLHINSLELGDSAVYFCASGRGSTEAFFGQGTRLTVV.

This sequence joins TRBV7-2 and TRBJ2-7; the D is unclear. The CDR3 loop spans 13 amino acids. V gave up 3 bases and J gave up 6 bases, with 12 bases separating them. Germline-derived CDR1 and CDR2 are SGHTA and FQGNSA. CDR3 loop: CASSLIELGEQYF. The CDR3 DNA reads as TGTGCCAGCAGCTTGATCGAGTTGGGCGAGCAGTACTTC.

This rearrangement joins TRBV3-1 to TRBJ2-7, with 7 bases lining up with TRBD2. CDR3 length: 16 residues. Germline trimming cut 1 base from V and 6 bases from J; bases unmatched to any gene: 12. The germline gives CDR1 LGHDT, CDR2 YNNKEL (reference sequence). CDR3 nucleotide sequence: TGTGCCAGCAGCCAAGGGCATGCTAGCGGAGTGCTCGAGCAGTACTTC. As protein: CASSQGHASGVLEQYF.

V usage is TRBV7-6 and J usage is TRBJ2-2, with D tentatively TRBD2 (6 bases). V was clipped by 1 base and J by 7 bases, with 16 bases between them. Germline CDR1 and CDR2: SGHVS and FNYEAQ. The CDR3 runs 16 residues. The chain's CDR3 is CASSLGGTFDVGELFF. CDR3 DNA: TGTGCCAGCAGCTTAGGGGGGACTTTCGATGTCGGGGAGCTGTTTTTT.

This clonotype was seen only a few times. This sequence joins TRBV6-2 or TRBV6-3 and TRBJ1-1; D is ambiguous. Germline V gene sequence: CDR1 MNHEY, CDR2 SVGEGT. The CDR3 spans 12 residues. Trimming took off 4 bases at V and 3 bases at J, with 6 bases between the two ends. The CDR3 DNA reads TGTGCCAGCAGTTCCTTTGACACTGAAGCTTTCTTT. It yields the protein CASSSFDTEAFF.

CDR3 sequence: CASSPYNWGPGSSYNSPLHF. The CDR3 coding sequence is TGTGCCAGCAGTCCCTATAACTGGGGGCCGGGGAGCTCCTATAATTCACCCCTCCACTTT. The V gene is TRBV27, the J gene TRBJ1-6; possible D gene TRBD1, 6 bases. CDR3 length: 20 residues. V was clipped by 5 bases and J by 0 bases, with 23 bases between them. Germline V gene data show CDR1 as MNHEY and CDR2 as SMNVEV (reference sequence).

CDR3 bases: TGTGCCAGCAGCTTCCCCAAAGGGGGATCCATGAACACTGAAGCTTTCTTT. It specifies CASSFPKGGSMNTEAFF. The rearrangement uses TRBV7-9 and TRBJ1-1; the D gene is possibly TRBD1 (6 bases). The CDR3 length is 17 residues. V dropped 3 bases and J dropped 0 bases, with 17 bases sitting between them. Germline V gives CDR1 SEHNR, CDR2 FQNEAQ (reference sequence).

This clonotype has only a few counts. The V gene is TRBV3-1, the J gene TRBJ2-7; D is undetermined. The length of the CDR3 is 14 residues. The germline CDR1 and CDR2 sequences are LGHDT and YNNKEL (reference sequence). Trimming took off 4 bases at V and 2 bases at J, with 12 bases between the two ends. In nucleotides, the CDR3 is TGTGCCAGCAGCCGATGGGTTGATACCTACGAGCAGTACTTC. It encodes CASSRWVDTYEQYF.

The sample holds a few counts of this clonotype. The chain recombines TRBV19 with TRBJ1-1; D ambiguous. The CDR3 totals 14 residues. Between the trimmed V and J ends, which lost 3 bases and 5 bases, there was a span of 13 bases. Germline CDR1 reads LNHDA; CDR2 reads SQIVND (reference sequence). CDR3 in DNA: TGTGCCAGTAGTATTGGGGTTGGTATGACTGAAGCTTTCTTT. Encoded protein: CASSIGVGMTEAFF. Full variable domain (missing parts from reference TRBV19 and TRBJ1-1): DGGITQSPKYLFRKEGQNVTLSCEQNLNHDAMYWYRQDPGQGLRLIYYSQIVNDFQKGDIAEGYSVSREKKESFPLTVTSAQKNPTAFYLCASSIGVGMTEAFFGQGTRLTVV.

This clonotype was observed a handful of times. The rearrangement links TRBV5-1 to TRBJ2-5, with unresolved D. The CDR3 runs to 14 residues. V was cut by 2 bases and J by 3 bases, with 11 bases left in between. Germline V gene lookup returns CDR1 SGHRS and CDR2 YFSETQ. The CDR3 region has the DNA TGCGCCAGCAGCTTCGGAGAGTGGGAAGAGACCCAGTACTTC. It codes for CASSFGEWEETQYF.

This clonotype was seen many times. The gene calls are TRBV5-1 and TRBJ2-7; 7 positions match TRBD1. With 0 bases clipped from V and 7 bases from J, the junction kept 4 bases outside the gene matches. CDR3 length: 13 amino acids. The germline CDR1 and CDR2 sequences are SGHRS and YFSETQ. In DNA form, the CDR3 reads TGCGCCAGCAGCTTGGTCCCAGGGGGAGAGCAGTACTTC. Protein product: CASSLVPGGEQYF.

This chain connects TRBV4-1 to TRBJ1-1; TRBD1 matches at 8 bases. The CDR3 runs to 15 residues. Germline-derived CDR1 and CDR2 are MGHRA and YSYEKL. The ends lost 3 bases at V and 3 bases at J; junction bases unmatched: 6. The CDR3 nucleotides are TGCGCCAGCAGCCACCTGACAGGGGAGGACACTGAAGCTTTCTTT. Protein product: CASSHLTGEDTEAFF.

The table lists this clonotype with many counts. The chain couples TRBV25-1 to TRBJ1-1, with D uncertain. The V and J ends lost 7 bases and 4 bases respectively, with 19 bases between them. CDR3 length: 15 amino acids. Germline assignment: CDR1 MGHDK and CDR2 SYGVNS. CDR3 sequence reads: CASTGQGMRGTEAFF. CDR3 DNA sequence: TGTGCCAGCACCGGTCAAGGGATGAGAGGCACTGAAGCTTTCTTT. Based on the CDR3 plus reference TRBV25-1 and TRBJ1-1, the full variable domain is EADIYQTPRYLVIGTGKKITLECSQTMGHDKMYWYQQDPGMELHLIHYSYGVNSTEKGDLSSESTVSRIRTEHFPLTLESARPSHTSQYLCASTGQGMRGTEAFFGQGTRLTVV.

This clonotype was counted ten times or more. The gene calls are TRBV3-1 and TRBJ1-2; D call uncertain. This CDR3 is built from 12 residues. V was pared by 3 bases and J by 5 bases, with 7 bases between. Looked up from germline, CDR1 is LGHDT and CDR2 is YNNKEL (reference sequence). For the CDR3, the DNA is TGTGCCAGCAGCCACAACGGGTATGGCTACACCTTC. It translates to CASSHNGYGYTF.

This chain uses TRBV29-1 with TRBJ2-7, with TRBD2 identical over 7 bases. The CDR3 contains 12 residues. V lost 4 bases and J lost 4; bases outside the gene matches: 4. The germline V gene has CDR1 SQVTM and CDR2 ANQGSEA. CDR3 region: CSVGGGGYEQYF. CDR3 in DNA: TGCAGCGTTGGCGGGGGAGGATACGAGCAGTACTTC.

This clonotype showed up just a few times. The CDR3 loop reads CASSLDVGLVDGYTF. The CDR3 DNA is TGCGCCAGCAGCTTGGACGTGGGTTTAGTGGATGGCTACACCTTC. This chain links TRBV5-1 with TRBJ1-2, with unresolved D. This CDR3 spans 15 amino acids. The V end was cut by 0 bases, the J end by 6 bases, with 15 bases between. Germline CDR1 is SGHRS and CDR2 is YFSETQ.

In its sample, this clonotype was seen many times. The CDR3 is CASRGTGTPNTEAFF. CDR3 coding DNA: TGTGCCAGCAGGGGGACGGGGACCCCGAACACTGAAGCTTTCTTT. The V and J genes are TRBV2 and TRBJ1-1; tentatively, D is TRBD1 (5 bases). CDR3 length: 15 residues. The V end was cut by 6 bases, the J end by 1 base, with 15 bases between. CDR1 and CDR2 from the germline V gene are SNHLY and FYNNEI.

The chain employs TRBV9 and TRBJ1-2; D uncertain. The length of the CDR3 is 13 residues. V dropped 6 bases and J dropped 4 bases, with 13 bases sitting between them. Looked up from germline, CDR1 is SGDLS and CDR2 is YYNGEE. CDR3 sequence: CASTRAGLYGYTF. CDR3 DNA sequence: TGTGCCAGCACCCGCGCGGGTCTCTATGGCTACACCTTC.

This clonotype was picked up a small number of times. V gene TRBV15 combines with J gene TRBJ2-2; D call uncertain. Germline CDR1 and CDR2: LNHNV and YYDKDF (reference sequence). Trimming pared 4 bases from V and 6 bases from J, leaving 6 bases between. The CDR3 consists of 12 residues. CDR3 sequence reads: CATSTGSGELFF. CDR3 nucleotide sequence: TGTGCCACCAGCACCGGGTCCGGGGAGCTGTTTTTT.

This clonotype was detected many times. V and J are TRBV6-5 and TRBJ2-7; the match to TRBD1 covers 8 bases. The V segment lost 2 bases and the J segment 4 bases; nucleotides outside the gene matches: 1. CDR1 is MNHEY, CDR2 SVGAGI, per germline. This CDR3 has 13 amino acids. The chain's CDR3 is CASSYQGAYEQYF. Here the CDR3 DNA reads TGTGCCAGCAGTTACCAGGGGGCGTACGAGCAGTACTTC.

The chain links TRBV28 to TRBJ1-5; possible D gene TRBD1, 6 bases. The CDR3 sequence is 15 residues long. Germline lookup yields CDR1 MDHEN and CDR2 SYDVKM. V gave up 2 bases and J gave up 6 bases, with 14 bases separating them. CDR3 amino acids: CASSLKVKGGQPQHF. DNA of the CDR3: TGTGCCAGCAGTTTAAAAGTCAAGGGGGGTCAGCCCCAGCATTTT.

At least ten counts were recorded for this clonotype. The chain links TRBV12-3 or TRBV12-4 to TRBJ2-7; TRBD2 agrees at 12 bases. V shed 5 bases and J 3 bases; nucleotides not matched to a gene: 8. The CDR3 spans 16 residues. The CDR3 DNA reads as TGTGCCAGCAGTCCTACCGGGACTAGCGGGCACTACGAGCAGTACTTC. Its protein product is CASSPTGTSGHYEQYF.

The V call is TRBV5-1, the J call TRBJ2-7; TRBD1 matches at 7 bases. Germline CDR1 is SGHRS and CDR2 is YFSETQ. The CDR3 totals 15 residues. The J segment lost 1 base and the V segment lost 1 base, leaving 5 bases of the junction unmatched. CDR3 DNA sequence: TGCGCCAGCAGCTTGATCATGGGACAGTCCTACGAGCAGTACTTC. It yields the protein CASSLIMGQSYEQYF.

A note on this clonotype: It may be a read error: a sequence one base away is much more abundant. J is TRBJ2-7 and V is TRBV12-3 or TRBV12-4; TRBD1 aligns across 9 bases. Trimming at V came to 5 bases and at J to 6 bases, leaving 8 bases not matched to a gene. The CDR3 consists of 14 residues. The CDR3 bases are TGTGCCAGCAGTCGCGGACAGGGGACCTGCGAGCAGTACTTC. It yields the protein CASSRGQGTCEQYF.

The V gene is TRBV12-3 or TRBV12-4, the J gene TRBJ1-5; 7 nucleotides match TRBD1. The CDR3 is made up of 12 amino acids. J was trimmed by 5 bases and V by 7 bases; bases with no gene match: 2. This CDR3 is CASNDRDQPQHF. CDR3 in DNA: TGTGCCAGCAACGACAGGGATCAGCCCCAGCATTTT.

The chain uses TRBV13 and TRBJ2-5; 10 bases map to TRBD1. Trimming cost V 5 bases and J 2 bases; bases outside gene matches: 8. Germline CDR1 and CDR2: PRHDT and FYEKMQ (reference sequence). There are 16 residues in the CDR3. CDR3: CASSARDRGLQETQYF. The CDR3 region has the DNA TGTGCCAGCAGCGCGAGGGACAGGGGCCTACAAGAGACCCAGTACTTC.

This clonotype was seen at least ten times. The chain has TRBV28 and TRBJ2-5, with TRBD2 matching over 9 bases. Looked up from germline, CDR1 is MDHEN and CDR2 is SYDVKM. The length of the CDR3 is 14 residues. V was clipped by 5 bases and J by 4 bases; unmatched bases: 5. The CDR3 DNA follows: TGTGCCAGCAGTCCCCATAGCGGGAGAGAGACCCAGTACTTC. Translated: CASSPHSGRETQYF.

Notes on this clonotype: This may come from a read error, since a much larger clone is one base off. The chain carries TRBV2 and TRBJ2-4, with D possibly TRBD1 on 6 matching bases. The CDR3 is 13 residues long. Germline values: CDR1 SNHLY, CDR2 FYNNEI. CDR3: CASRRDTKSIQYF. The CDR3 nucleotides are TGTGCCAGCAGACGGGACACCAAAAGCATTCAGTACTTC.